This T cell receptor beta chain was captured by sequencing in a study of early T cells in non-severe SARS-CoV-2 infection. Germline CDR1 KGHSH, CDR2 LQKENI. The CDR3 contains 16 residues. Trimming took 4 bases from V and 6 from J; bases not matched to a gene: 13. This clonotype showed up many times. In TCRdb, the 5' RACE reads were re-called with MiXCR into one record per CDR3 protein. The top ten clones hold under 1.5% of a sample with roughly 58,000 distinct CDR3 sequences, under 15% of them seen once. This chain links TRBV18 with TRBJ2-7; 9 nucleotides agree with TRBD1. The sequence came from an adult who was a healthcare worker with PCR-confirmed SARS-CoV-2 infection or an uninfected control (not recorded which). The sample taken for sequencing was whole blood. The DNA of the CDR3 is TGTGCCAGCTCACTTGGAATACGGACAGGGGCTTCCGAGCAGTACTTC. Translated, it gives CASSLGIRTGASEQYF.